The 14 T cell receptor beta chains given below trace back to one sample, sequenced in a study of shared clonotypes between healthy human individuals. Profiled with immunoSEQ multiplex PCR; TCRdb holds only in-frame clones, not every one. The sample shows a few million clones, approximately 95% of them seen only once. Material: naive CD4+ T cells sorted from blood. Subset: CD45RA+ positively selected. Receptors originate from a man between 18 and 29 years old in good health.

The chain links TRBV11-2 to TRBJ1-5; D is unclear. The CDR3 consists of 13 residues. CDR1 SGHAT and CDR2 FQNNGV come from the germline V gene. Trimming took off 0 bases at V and 10 bases at J, with 10 bases between the two ends. In DNA form, the CDR3 reads TGTGCCAGCAGCTTAGAAGGGATTCCCCCCCAGCATTTT. The encoded protein is CASSLEGIPPQHF. The variable domain in full, with the rest retrieved from reference TRBV11-2 and TRBJ1-5, is EAGVAQSPRYKIIEKRQSVAFWCNPISGHATLYWYQQILGQGPKLLIQFQNNGVVDDSQLPKDRFSAERLKGVDSTLKIQPAKLEDSAVYLCASSLEGIPPQHFGDGTRLSIL.

This clone was found a few times. The sample has other DNA sequences that encode this CDR3 too. The chain uses TRBV6-5 and TRBJ1-2; TRBD1 is a possible D gene (5 bases). Trimming took off 0 bases at V and 4 bases at J, with 6 bases between the two ends. The CDR3 totals 13 residues. Germline V gene lookup returns CDR1 MNHEY and CDR2 SVGAGI. CDR3 coding DNA: TGTGCCAGCAGTTACTCGAGGGGCTATGGCTACACCTTC. The encoded protein is CASSYSRGYGYTF.

This clone appeared once. The chain's CDR3 is CASSPRQGIWEQYF. The CDR3 nucleotides are TGTGCCAGCAGTCCCCGACAGGGGATATGGGAGCAGTACTTC. The chain recombines TRBV6-5 with TRBJ2-7, with TRBD1 identical over 8 bases. The CDR3 is 14 amino acids. Germline-derived CDR1 and CDR2 are MNHEY and SVGAGI. J gave up 7 bases and V 5 bases, and 10 bases lay outside the gene matches.

About this clone: The same CDR3 arises from other DNA sequences in this sample as well. CDR3 sequence: CASSVGWASSGNTIYF. The CDR3, as DNA: TGTGCCAGCAGCGTAGGGTGGGCCAGCTCTGGAAACACCATATATTTT. The chain is built from TRBV9 and TRBJ1-3, with D unresolved. The CDR3 spans 16 residues. V was clipped by 0 bases and J by 0 bases, with 10 bases between them. CDR1 SGDLS and CDR2 YYNGEE come from the germline V gene.

The chain is built from TRBV6-1 and TRBJ1-2; 7 bases align to TRBD1. Trimming at V came to 7 bases and at J to 1 base, leaving 6 bases not matched to a gene. The CDR3 covers 14 residues. Germline V lookup: CDR1 MNHNS, CDR2 SASEGT. CDR3 loop: CASTLTGNNYGYTF. The CDR3, as DNA: TGTGCCAGCACGTTGACAGGGAATAACTATGGCTACACCTTC.

The rearrangement joins TRBV2 to TRBJ2-5, with 7 bases fitting TRBD2. The CDR3 totals 14 residues. J was trimmed by 5 bases and V by 5 bases; bases with no gene match: 8. Germline loops: CDR1 SNHLY, CDR2 FYNNEI. CDR3 in amino acids: CASSPTSDEETQYF. The CDR3 DNA is TGTGCCAGCAGTCCTACTAGCGACGAGGAGACCCAGTACTTC.

The rearrangement links TRBV11-2 to TRBJ1-2; 8 bases are a match to TRBD1. J gave up 4 bases and V 6 bases, and 7 bases lay outside the gene matches. This CDR3 has 14 amino acids. Per the germline V gene, CDR1 is SGHAT and CDR2 is FQNNGV. The CDR3 region has the DNA TGTGCCAGCAGTCAAGGACAGGGTGTCTATGGCTACACCTTC. This codes for CASSQGQGVYGYTF.

V usage is TRBV18 and J usage is TRBJ2-2, with unresolved D. In germline, CDR1 is KGHSH, CDR2 LQKENI. V was clipped by 0 bases and J by 7 bases, with 9 bases between them. The CDR3 contains 14 residues. In DNA, the CDR3 is TGTGCCAGCTCACCACCTCCCGTGGGCGGGGAGCTGTTTTTT. The encoded protein is CASSPPPVGGELFF.

The chain couples TRBV28 to TRBJ1-1; D gene ambiguous. CDR1 is MDHEN, CDR2 SYDVKM, per germline. The CDR3 totals 14 residues. V lost 6 bases and J 0 bases, leaving 11 bases between the germline ends. In DNA form, the CDR3 reads TGTGCCAGCAGGGATCAGACCATGAACACTGAAGCTTTCTTT. The encoded protein is CASRDQTMNTEAFF.

The chain employs TRBV6-6 and TRBJ2-7, with D perhaps being TRBD1 or TRBD2 (5 bases each). This CDR3 is 16 amino acids long. The germline V and J ends were trimmed by 7 bases and 1 base, with 20 bases remaining between them. Germline CDR1 reads MNHNY; CDR2 reads SVGAGI (reference sequence). DNA for the CDR3: TGTGCCAGCAAAGAGGGGTCCAGGGCCAAGTCCTACGAGCAGTACTTC. It translates to CASKEGSRAKSYEQYF.

The chain recombines TRBV19 with TRBJ2-7; D tentatively reads TRBD1 or TRBD2 (5 bases each). CDR3 length: 14 residues. CDR1 is LNHDA and CDR2 is SQIVND in the germline V gene (reference sequence). V shed 6 bases and J shed 3 bases, with 15 bases lying between them. The CDR3 is CASSDRGLNYEQYF. The CDR3 nucleotides are TGTGCCAGTAGCGACCGGGGCCTTAACTACGAGCAGTACTTC.

This clone was found a few times. The chain couples TRBV2 to TRBJ1-6; no firm D call. The CDR3 length is 12 residues. Germline V gives CDR1 SNHLY, CDR2 FYNNEI. Trimming left V 3 bases short and J 13 bases short, with 10 bases between. The CDR3 DNA reads as TGTGCCAGCAGTGACTCCCTTCTCCCCCTCCACTTT. It is translated as CASSDSLLPLHF. The full variable domain, in which reference TRBV2 and TRBJ1-6 provide the parts outside the CDR3, is EPEVTQTPSHQVTQMGQEVILRCVPISNHLYFYWYRQILGQKVEFLVSFYNNEISEKSEIFDDQFSVERPDGSNFTLKIRSTKLEDSAMYFCASSDSLLPLHFGNGTRLTVT.

The chain uses TRBV18 and TRBJ2-2; no reliable D call. CDR3 length: 14 residues. Germline loops: CDR1 KGHSH, CDR2 LQKENI. V lost 0 bases and J 5 bases, leaving 7 bases between the germline ends. CDR3 bases: TGTGCCAGCTCACCACCGACCAGGACCGGGGAGCTGTTTTTT. Its translation is CASSPPTRTGELFF.

The chain employs TRBV27 and TRBJ2-7; D is ambiguous. The CDR3 loop spans 13 amino acids. Trimming removed 0 bases at V and 5 bases at J, with 8 bases between. Germline-derived CDR1 and CDR2 are MNHEY and SMNVEV (reference sequence). CDR3 amino acids: CASSLSERNEQYF. The CDR3 DNA sequence: TGTGCCAGCAGTTTATCGGAGAGAAACGAGCAGTACTTC.